The 8 T cell receptor beta chains listed next were all sequenced from one sample in a study of technical replicates of blood from several donors. Clones were read by immunoSEQ multiplex PCR, and TCRdb kept only the in-frame ones, dropping some. The sample lists over 85,000 clones, 90% to 96% occurring once. The specimen sequenced was T cells isolated from PBMCs. The origin of the receptors is a human donor in good health.

V gene TRBV30 combines with J gene TRBJ1-1, with 9 bases matching TRBD1. The J segment lost 0 bases and the V segment lost 8 bases, leaving 4 bases of the junction unmatched. This CDR3 has 13 amino acids. CDR1 is GTSNPN and CDR2 is SVGIG in the germline V gene (reference sequence). CDR3 sequence reads: CAGTGPVNTEAFF. The CDR3 nucleotides are TGTGCCGGGACAGGGCCGGTGAACACTGAAGCTTTCTTT.

This clone has a single count. This chain links TRBV28 with TRBJ2-1, with TRBD2 matching 11 bases. Germline-derived CDR1 and CDR2 are MDHEN and SYDVKM. The CDR3 contains 17 residues. Germline trimming cut 6 bases from V and 6 bases from J; bases unmatched to any gene: 13. For the CDR3, the DNA is TGTGCCAGCAGCTTACCGGGACTAGCGGTTAAGGGCAATGAGCAGTTCTTC. Amino acids: CASSLPGLAVKGNEQFF.

The chain links TRBV19 to TRBJ2-3, with TRBD2 matching over 9 bases. Germline V gene data show CDR1 as LNHDA and CDR2 as SQIVND (reference sequence). J gave up 0 bases and V 2 bases, and 0 bases lay outside the gene matches. The CDR3 sequence is 15 residues long. DNA of the CDR3: TGTGCCAGTAGTATAAGCGGGGGGAGCACAGATACGCAGTATTTT. It encodes CASSISGGSTDTQYF.

The gene calls are TRBV14 and TRBJ1-3, with a weak D call TRBD1 (5 bases). From germline, CDR1 is SGHDN and CDR2 FVKESK. This CDR3 comprises 16 residues. The V and J ends lost 2 bases and 0 bases respectively, with 11 bases between them. In DNA, the CDR3 is TGTGCCAGCAGCCAACTGAGGGACTACTCTGGAAACACCATATATTTT. Amino acid sequence: CASSQLRDYSGNTIYF.

This rearrangement joins TRBV10-3 to TRBJ1-4, with 10 bases that match TRBD1. V lost 4 bases, J lost 7 bases, and 0 bases stayed unmatched. This CDR3 has 13 amino acids. The germline CDR1 and CDR2 sequences are ENHRY and SYGVKD. CDR3 residues: CAISGDRGEKLFF. CDR3 sequence (DNA): TGTGCCATCAGTGGGGACAGGGGTGAAAAACTGTTTTTT.

The CDR3 loop is CASSFNRDGYTF. In DNA form, the CDR3 reads TGTGCCAGCAGCTTTAACAGGGATGGCTACACCTTC. The rearrangement uses TRBV5-8 and TRBJ1-2; a weak D match, TRBD1 (6 bases). Trimming cost V 2 bases and J 6 bases, with 8 bases left between them. Germline values: CDR1 SGHTS, CDR2 YDEGEE. This CDR3 region has 12 residues.

This rearrangement joins TRBV6-6 to TRBJ1-1; TRBD1 is a possible D gene (5 bases). Trimming removed 2 bases from V and 2 bases from J, with 12 bases in between. The germline gives CDR1 MNHNY, CDR2 SVGAGI (reference sequence). This CDR3 has 15 residues. The CDR3 DNA reads TGTGCCAGCAGTTACAGGGGCCTTCTAAACACTGAAGCTTTCTTT. As protein: CASSYRGLLNTEAFF.

J is TRBJ1-2 and V is TRBV19; D is possibly TRBD1 (6 bases). The germline CDR1 and CDR2 sequences are LNHDA and SQIVND (reference sequence). The CDR3 has 15 residues. The V and J ends lost 11 bases and 5 bases respectively, with 24 bases between them. This chain's CDR3 is CAATGTPSGTYGYTF. CDR3 DNA: TGTGCCGCTACCGGGACACCTTCTGGGACATATGGCTACACCTTC.